A single sample is the source of the 22 T cell receptor beta chains below, sequenced in a study of shared clonotypes between healthy human individuals. The assay was immunoSEQ multiplex PCR, and TCRdb's table has in-frame clones only and misses some. Of about 600,000 clones in the sample, just over 75% were seen once. The sample comprised PBMCs. Every receptor here comes from a woman between 35 and 50 years old in good health. Some clones in this sample may be carry-over from other donors' samples.

The gene calls are TRBV28 and TRBJ1-5; the D gene is possibly TRBD1 (5 bases). The V gene lost 5 bases and the J gene lost 9 bases, with 20 bases spanning the gap. The CDR3 length is 15 residues. Germline CDR1 and CDR2: MDHEN and SYDVKM. The CDR3 DNA reads as TGTGCCAGCAGTCCGGGGACCTACCGAGATCGGCCCCAGCATTTT. Translating gives CASSPGTYRDRPQHF.

J is TRBJ2-7 and V is TRBV7-9; D unresolved. The CDR3 extends over 14 amino acids. Trimming shortened V by 5 bases and J by 3 bases, and 14 bases separated the two germline ends. Germline CDR1 and CDR2: SEHNR and FQNEAQ (reference sequence). As DNA, the CDR3 is TGTGCCAGCAGCCAATCCGGCACCCGCTACGAGCAGTACTTC. Amino acid sequence: CASSQSGTRYEQYF.

V and J are TRBV19 and TRBJ2-1, with TRBD2 identical over 12 bases. The CDR3 contains 17 residues. V lost 3 bases, J lost 7 bases, and 10 bases stayed unmatched. The germline V gene has CDR1 LNHDA and CDR2 SQIVND (reference sequence). The CDR3 DNA is TGTGCCAGTAGTATGGTGGCTAGCGGGAGGGCCGGTAATGAGCAGTTCTTC. It specifies CASSMVASGRAGNEQFF.

This chain joins TRBV29-1 and TRBJ2-5; tentatively, D is TRBD1 (6 bases). Germline V lookup: CDR1 SQVTM, CDR2 ANQGSEA. The germline V and J ends were trimmed by 4 bases and 4 bases, with 13 bases remaining between them. The CDR3 spans 13 residues. In DNA form, the CDR3 reads TGCAGCGTTGTAAGGGGGAATCGAGAGACCCAGTACTTC. Amino acid sequence: CSVVRGNRETQYF.

This clone was observed a handful of times. This chain uses TRBV5-1 with TRBJ2-7; maybe TRBD1 (6 bases). The CDR3 has 14 amino acids. V dropped 2 bases and J dropped 6 bases, with 15 bases sitting between them. CDR1 and CDR2 from the germline V gene are SGHRS and YFSETQ. CDR3 region: CASSLTGISTEQYF. The CDR3 DNA sequence: TGCGCCAGCAGCTTAACAGGGATCAGCACCGAGCAGTACTTC.

Remarks on this clone: This may stem from a read error, because a much larger clone lies one nucleotide away. The chain employs TRBV23-1 and TRBJ2-7; 7 bases are a match to TRBD1. TRBV23-1 is reported as an ORF; its role is uncertain. Trimming took 6 bases from V and 5 from J; bases not matched to a gene: 13. This CDR3 is built from 15 residues. The CDR3 is CASSPRTGRAHEQYF. The CDR3 nucleotides are TGCGCCAGCAGCCCAAGGACAGGTCGCGCCCACGAGCAGTACTTC.

The rearrangement links TRBV2 to TRBJ2-7; the match to TRBD2 covers 10 bases. V lost 6 bases, J lost 4 bases, and 6 bases stayed unmatched. The CDR3 extends over 14 amino acids. The germline gives CDR1 SNHLY, CDR2 FYNNEI. In DNA form, the CDR3 reads TGTGCCAGCAGAGGCAGCGGGAGGGAATACGAGCAGTACTTC. Amino acid sequence: CASRGSGREYEQYF.

Details on this clone: The sample has other DNA sequences that encode this CDR3 too. The chain recombines TRBV30 with TRBJ2-6; perhaps TRBD2 as D (5 bases). Germline-derived CDR1 and CDR2 are GTSNPN and SVGIG (reference sequence). V was clipped by 1 base and J by 1 base, with 5 bases between them. CDR3 size: 14 residues. The CDR3 nucleotides read TGTGCCTGGAGTGGAGGGTCTGGGGCCAACGTCCTGACTTTC. Amino acid sequence: CAWSGGSGANVLTF.

This chain links TRBV7-3 with TRBJ2-1, with a weak D call TRBD2 (5 bases). The CDR3 is 15 residues long. The V end was cut by 2 bases, the J end by 2 bases, with 10 bases between. From germline, CDR1 is SGHTA and CDR2 FQGTGA. The CDR3 region has the DNA TGTGCCAGCAGCTTAGGGAGTACTACCTACAATGAGCAGTTCTTC. The encoded protein is CASSLGSTTYNEQFF. Drawing the rest from reference TRBV7-3 and TRBJ2-1, the complete variable domain is GAGVSQTPSNKVTEKGKYVELRCDPISGHTALYWYRQSLGQGPEFLIYFQGTGAADDSGLPNDRFFAVRPEGSVSTLKIQRTERGDSAVYLCASSLGSTTYNEQFFGPGTRLTVL.

This clone was detected only once. The CDR3 sequence: CASKQPGGNTEAFF. CDR3 nucleotide sequence: TGTGCCAGCAAGCAGCCCGGTGGGAACACTGAAGCTTTCTTT. The chain links TRBV28 to TRBJ1-1; D remains unclear. Deletions cut 7 bases from V and 1 base from J, with 13 bases between. Per the germline V gene, CDR1 is MDHEN and CDR2 is SYDVKM. The CDR3 is 14 amino acids.

On this clone: With a far larger clone one base away, a read error is the likely cause. V and J are TRBV7-9 and TRBJ2-5, with D possibly TRBD2 on 5 matching bases. The CDR3 is 12 amino acids. In germline, CDR1 is SEHNR, CDR2 FQNEAQ (reference sequence). The CDR3 DNA follows: TGTGCCAGCAGGTTAGCGATCGAGACCCAGTACTTC. Translation gives CASRLAIETQYF.

The chain is built from TRBV5-1 and TRBJ1-2; D remains unclear. CDR1 is SGHRS and CDR2 is YFSETQ in the germline V gene. This CDR3 region has 13 residues. The V end was cut by 4 bases, the J end by 6 bases, with 13 bases between. The CDR3 protein is CASSGRVGDGYTF. CDR3 bases: TGCGCCAGCAGCGGGAGGGTCGGGGATGGCTACACCTTC.

A note on this clone: This could be a read error, since a much larger clone is one nucleotide away. Different DNA sequences within this sample yield the same CDR3. CDR3 DNA sequence: TGCAGCGTCCAAATACCGGGACAGGGCCACGAGCAGTACTTC. This gives the protein CSVQIPGQGHEQYF. V gene TRBV29-1 combines with J gene TRBJ2-7; 9 bases agree with TRBD1. Trimming removed 6 bases from V and 5 bases from J; junction bases left unmatched: 11. The CDR3 has 14 amino acids. The germline CDR1 and CDR2 sequences are SQVTM and ANQGSEA.

The chain has TRBV5-1 and TRBJ2-2, with TRBD2 matching over 11 bases. The germline gives CDR1 SGHRS, CDR2 YFSETQ. J lost 2 bases, V lost 4 bases, and 13 bases had no gene match. The CDR3 length is 19 residues. CDR3 sequence (DNA): TGCGCCAGCAGCCCGCGGGGATTAGCGGGAGGGACCAACACCGGGGAGCTGTTTTTT. This codes for CASSPRGLAGGTNTGELFF.

In regard to this clone: Other DNA sequences of this sample code for an identical CDR3. The V call is TRBV5-1, the J call TRBJ2-7; possible D gene TRBD1, 5 bases. Germline assignment: CDR1 SGHRS and CDR2 YFSETQ. V gave up 0 bases and J gave up 0 bases, with 7 bases separating them. There are 14 residues in the CDR3. The CDR3 is CASSLAGISYEQYF. The DNA of the CDR3 is TGCGCCAGCAGCTTGGCAGGGATCTCCTACGAGCAGTACTTC.

As for this clone: The same CDR3 arises from other DNA sequences in this sample as well. This chain connects TRBV30 to TRBJ2-7; D gene unclear. V shed 0 bases and J shed 4 bases, with 7 bases lying between them. Germline assignment: CDR1 GTSNPN and CDR2 SVGIG (reference sequence). The CDR3 is made up of 12 amino acids. Here the CDR3 DNA reads TGTGCCTGGAGTGTACGAGAGTACGAGCAGTACTTC. Amino acids: CAWSVREYEQYF.

The chain links TRBV4-3 to TRBJ2-2, with 9 positions matching TRBD2. Germline V gives CDR1 LGHNA, CDR2 YSLEER. The V gene end was trimmed by 0 bases and the J gene end by 5 bases; junction bases not matched to a gene: 10. This CDR3 is 18 amino acids long. CDR3 sequence (DNA): TGCGCCAGCAGCCAAGATGACCTAGCGGGGCCTGGAACCGGGGAGCTGTTTTTT. It yields the protein CASSQDDLAGPGTGELFF.

The chain links TRBV27 to TRBJ1-2; a possible D gene is TRBD1 (5 bases). V was shortened by 5 bases and J by 3 bases, with 10 bases between the two germline ends. CDR3 size: 13 residues. CDR1 MNHEY and CDR2 SMNVEV come from the germline V gene (reference sequence). This CDR3 is CASSRGYDYGYTF. CDR3 nucleotides: TGTGCCAGCAGTCGGGGGTACGACTATGGCTACACCTTC.

For this clone: The same CDR3 can be traced to other DNA sequences in this sample. The V gene is TRBV2, the J gene TRBJ1-5; 7 bases agree with TRBD1. Germline CDR1 reads SNHLY; CDR2 reads FYNNEI. V gave up 3 bases and J gave up 4 bases; unmatched junction bases: 6. This CDR3 has 15 residues. Written as DNA, the CDR3 is TGTGCCAGCAGTGAGGTAAGGACAGGAAATCAGCCCCAGCATTTT. Protein sequence: CASSEVRTGNQPQHF.

V is TRBV6-1 and J is TRBJ1-2; the D gene is possibly TRBD1 (5 bases). Germline CDR1 MNHNS, CDR2 SASEGT. With 6 bases removed from V and 14 bases from J, the gap between germline ends came to 19 bases. There are 12 residues in the CDR3. The CDR3 region has the DNA TGTGCCAGCAGACGGGGCATGGCCCGATTAACCTTC. Its translation: CASRRGMARLTF.

The gene calls are TRBV5-1 and TRBJ2-7; 8 bases line up with TRBD2. Germline V gene lookup returns CDR1 SGHRS and CDR2 YFSETQ. V trimming: 3 bases; J trimming: 2 bases; junction bases outside the gene matches: 4. The CDR3 totals 14 residues. The CDR3 DNA follows: TGCGCCAGCAGCTCTCAGCGGGAGCCCTACGAGCAGTACTTC. Amino acids: CASSSQREPYEQYF.

This clone was picked up one time. The rearrangement links TRBV5-4 to TRBJ1-1; 8 positions match TRBD1. The CDR3 spans 14 residues. In germline, CDR1 is SGHNT, CDR2 YYREEE (reference sequence). J was trimmed by 4 bases and V by 4 bases; bases with no gene match: 6. The CDR3 loop reads CASSNDRGFTEAFF. As DNA, the CDR3 is TGTGCCAGCAGCAATGACAGGGGTTTCACTGAAGCTTTCTTT.